Listed below are T cell receptor beta chains from one sample, sequenced in a study of blood T cell repertoires in COVID-19. Clones were read by immunoSEQ multiplex PCR, and TCRdb kept only the in-frame ones, dropping some. The repertoire includes 170,000 or so clones, 85% to 90% of them detected once, and under 15% sits in the top ten. Input material: peripheral blood. The receptors shown here come from a woman in her seventies with COVID-19, enrolled during active disease. Both conserved end residues are part of each CDR3. Each record gives: D gene, J gene, V gene, CDR3 DNA, CDR3 protein. The D gene is left open where the match is weak.

D: NA; J: TRBJ2-7; V: TRBV19; DNA: TGTGCCAGTAGTATTGGGGGAGGACTATCCTACGAGCAGTACTTC; CDR3: CASSIGGGLSYEQYF
D: NA; J: TRBJ2-3; V: TRBV5-1; DNA: TGCGCCAGCAGCTTGGTTGGCGGGGTGGGTACAGATACGCAGTATTTT; CDR3: CASSLVGGVGTDTQYF
D: NA; J: TRBJ2-7; V: TRBV7-9; DNA: TGTGCCAGCAGCCCGATGAGGGTGAGGGGGGGAGAGCAGTACTTC; CDR3: CASSPMRVRGGEQYF
D: NA; J: TRBJ1-1; V: TRBV30; DNA: TGTGCCGCAAAAATGACAGGTGCCGAAGCTTTCTTT; CDR3: CAAKMTGAEAFF
D: NA; J: TRBJ2-7; V: TRBV7-3; DNA: TGTGCCAGCAGCCCCGATCCTAGCTCCTACGAGCAGTACTTC; CDR3: CASSPDPSSYEQYF
D: TRBD2; J: TRBJ2-1; V: TRBV9; DNA: TGTGCCAGCAGCCCGAGCGGGAGATCCTACAATGAGCAGTTCTTC; CDR3: CASSPSGRSYNEQFF
D: TRBD2; J: TRBJ2-1; V: TRBV11-2; DNA: TGTGCCAGCAGCTTAGGCCGGACTAGCGGGGTCTACAATGAGCAGTTCTTC; CDR3: CASSLGRTSGVYNEQFF
D: NA; J: TRBJ1-1; V: TRBV19; DNA: TGTGCCAGTAGTATCGCGGCGGTTACTGAAGCTTTCTTT; CDR3: CASSIAAVTEAFF
D: TRBD1; J: TRBJ1-5; V: TRBV7-4; DNA: TGTGCCAGCAGCTTAGGGGACAGGGAGGGGGATCAGCCCCAGCATTTT; CDR3: CASSLGDREGDQPQHF
D: TRBD1; J: TRBJ1-2; V: TRBV27; DNA: TGTGCCAGCAGTTCACCGGCCGGGACAGGGGGCGGTGGGACCTATGGCTACACCTTC; CDR3: CASSSPAGTGGGGTYGYTF
D: TRBD2; J: TRBJ2-1; V: TRBV5-1; DNA: TGCGCCAGCAGCCTTACCGGGACTAGCGGGGAGCAGTTCTTC; CDR3: CASSLTGTSGEQFF
D: NA; J: TRBJ2-5; V: TRBV6-5; DNA: TGTGCCAGCAGCACGGGAAAGACCCAGTACTTC; CDR3: CASSTGKTQYF
D: TRBD1; J: TRBJ2-3; V: TRBV27; DNA: TGTGCCAGCAGTTCCCACAGGGGAATGGGCACAGATACGCAGTATTTT; CDR3: CASSSHRGMGTDTQYF
D: TRBD1; J: TRBJ2-7; V: TRBV30; DNA: TGTGCCTGGAGACAGACAGGGGGATACGAGCAGTACTTC; CDR3: CAWRQTGGYEQYF
D: TRBD2; J: TRBJ2-4; V: TRBV24-1; DNA: TGTGCCACCAGTGAGGGCGGGACTAGCGGGAAACGGCTCATTCAGTACTTC; CDR3: CATSEGGTSGKRLIQYF
D: TRBD1; J: TRBJ1-1; V: TRBV9; DNA: TGTGCCAGCAGCGTACAGGGGGCAAACACTGAAGCTTTCTTT; CDR3: CASSVQGANTEAFF
D: NA; J: TRBJ1-1; V: TRBV21-1; DNA: TGTGCCAGCAGCCGTGGACAGGGCAAAATTCCTGAAGCTTTCTTT; CDR3: CASSRGQGKIPEAFF
D: NA; J: TRBJ2-1; V: TRBV30; DNA: TGTGCCTGGGCCCCCTTAGACAATGAGCAGTTCTTC; CDR3: CAWAPLDNEQFF
D: NA; J: TRBJ1-4; V: TRBV30; DNA: TGTGCCTGGAGTGTACAGCTGAATGAAAAACTGTTTTTT; CDR3: CAWSVQLNEKLFF